This is a list of T cell receptor beta chains from one sample in a study of blood T cell repertoires in COVID-19. Data came from immunoSEQ multiplex PCR; TCRdb stores just in-frame clones and leaves some out. The table has tens of thousands of clones, about three quarters seen once. Sequencing was done on a sample of peripheral blood. The receptors come from a man aged 65 to 85 with active or convalescent COVID-19. The CDR3 runs from the conserved cysteine through the conserved F or W. Fields, in order: V gene, J gene, clone size, CDR3 length, D gene, CDR3 DNA, CDR3 protein. A D gene is named only where the DNA matches it firmly. For some rows the clone size is stated as once, few or many, or as a class when expanded; others skip it.

TRBV27	TRBJ2-3	once	18	TRBD2	TGTGCCAGCAGGGCCCGGAGGGTAGCGGGGGGGCCGGCAGATACGCAGTATTTT	CASRARRVAGGPADTQYF
TRBV4-2	TRBJ1-5	.	16	TRBD1	TGTGCCAGCAGCCACGATTGGGACAGATTCAATCAGCCCCAGCATTTT	CASSHDWDRFNQPQHF
TRBV15	TRBJ2-1	.	16	.	TGTGCCACCAGCAGAGATCTGCTGAGCTCCTACAATGAGCAGTTCTTC	CATSRDLLSSYNEQFF
TRBV7-9	TRBJ1-4	.	14	TRBD1	TGTGCCAGCAGCCAGGGACAGTCGAATGAAAAACTGTTTTTT	CASSQGQSNEKLFF
TRBV2	TRBJ1-2	once	12	.	TGTGCCAGCAGTGAGCTAGTCTATGGCTACACCTTC	CASSELVYGYTF
TRBV18	TRBJ1-2	.	15	.	TGTGCCAGCTCACCAGGGCTGGCCAGGGACTTTGGCTACACCTTC	CASSPGLARDFGYTF
TRBV24-1	TRBJ1-2	.	13	.	TGTGCCACCAGTGATCTACAGGGAGAGGGCTACACCTTC	CATSDLQGEGYTF
TRBV24-1	TRBJ2-2	.	21	TRBD2	TGTGCCACCAGTGATTTCCCTTGGACTAGCGGGGGGGCCGCGAACACCGGGGAGCTGTTTTTT	CATSDFPWTSGGAANTGELFF
TRBV11-2	TRBJ2-5	.	15	TRBD1	TGTGCCAGCAGCCCATCGGGACAGCTCCAAGAGACCCAGTACTTC	CASSPSGQLQETQYF
TRBV24-1	TRBJ1-2	.	13	.	TGTGCCACCTCAGGGCAGGCGCCAGACGGCTACACCTTC	CATSGQAPDGYTF
TRBV2	TRBJ1-1	.	14	.	TGTGCCAGCAGTTCCGGACAGCCGAACACTGAAGCTTTCTTT	CASSSGQPNTEAFF
TRBV2	TRBJ1-5	few	13	.	TGTGCCAGCAGAGCGACGGGGAATCAGCCCCAGCATTTT	CASRATGNQPQHF
TRBV6-5	TRBJ1-5	.	15	.	TGTGCCAGCAGGGGGCAGGGGAATAGCAATCAGCCCCAGCATTTT	CASRGQGNSNQPQHF
TRBV3-1/TRBV3-2	TRBJ2-2	.	16	TRBD1	TGTGCCAGCAGCCGACAGGACAGGGGGCTTGCCGGGGAGCTGTTTTTT	CASSRQDRGLAGELFF
TRBV30	TRBJ2-3	.	10	.	TGTGCCTGGAGGCGGGATACGCAGTATTTT	CAWRRDTQYF
TRBV6-5	TRBJ1-2	once	15	.	TGTGCCAGCAGTTACTCGATCGCCGGGATGGGTGGCTACACCTTC	CASSYSIAGMGGYTF
TRBV5-1	TRBJ2-3	.	13	TRBD1	TGCGCCAGCAGCTCGTTACAGGGGGATACGCAGTATTTT	CASSSLQGDTQYF
TRBV6-1	TRBJ2-3	.	14	.	TGTGCCAGCAGTGAAAAGGGGATGACAGATACGCAGTATTTT	CASSEKGMTDTQYF
TRBV12-3/TRBV12-4	TRBJ1-1	.	13	.	TGTGCCAGCAGTCCCAGGGAGGGGACTGAAGCTTTCTTT	CASSPREGTEAFF
TRBV4-1	TRBJ2-7	few	17	TRBD2	TGCGCCAGCACCCCAAGCGGGGGGGGACTTGGGACTTACGAGCAGTACTTC	CASTPSGGGLGTYEQYF
TRBV27	TRBJ1-2	few	17	.	TGTGCCAGCAGTTTAAGGGGTACGGAGGGTTCCTTCTATGGCTACACCTTC	CASSLRGTEGSFYGYTF
TRBV6-1	TRBJ1-2	.	15	.	TGTGCCAGCAGTGAAGCGACTCTAGCCGCCTATGGCTACACCTTC	CASSEATLAAYGYTF
TRBV24-1	TRBJ1-2	.	13	.	TGTGCCACCAGTGGTGAGGGTCTCTATGGCTACACCTTC	CATSGEGLYGYTF
TRBV5-1	TRBJ1-1	many	14	TRBD1	TGCGCCAGCAGCTTCCAGGACAGGGCAACTGAAGCTTTCTTT	CASSFQDRATEAFF
TRBV7-3	TRBJ2-3	.	16	TRBD2	TGTGCCAGCAGCCTGAAGCTAGCGGGGGCGTTAGATACGCAGTATTTT	CASSLKLAGALDTQYF
TRBV27	TRBJ2-1	few	16	TRBD2	TGTGCCAGCAGTTCCCCCCGACTAGCGAGTGACAATGAGCAGTTCTTC	CASSSPRLASDNEQFF
TRBV20-1	TRBJ2-5	.	11	TRBD2	TGCAGTGCCTTCGGGGGGGAGACCCAGTACTTC	CSAFGGETQYF
TRBV5-1	TRBJ2-2	.	15	TRBD1	TGCGCCAGCAGACCCGAGACAGGGGGAACCGGGGAGCTGTTTTTT	CASRPETGGTGELFF
TRBV29-1	TRBJ2-7	.	11	TRBD1	TGCAGCGCTGGACAGGGTGGCGAGCAGTACTTC	CSAGQGGEQYF
TRBV5-5	TRBJ2-1	.	15	TRBD2	TGTGCCAGCAGCTTGGCTAGCGGGGGGTCCTATGAGCAGTTCTTC	CASSLASGGSYEQFF
TRBV7-9	TRBJ2-3	.	12	.	TGTGCCAGCAGCTGGTCGGGAGATACGCAGTATTTT	CASSWSGDTQYF
TRBV28	TRBJ1-1	.	12	TRBD1	TGTGCCAGCTGGGTCAGGGGGGCTGAAGCTTTCTTT	CASWVRGAEAFF
TRBV28	TRBJ2-2	.	14	.	TGTGCCAGCAGTTATCCAGGGATTCACGGGGAGCTGTTTTTT	CASSYPGIHGELFF
TRBV2	TRBJ1-2	.	15	.	TGTGCCAGCAGGCGGGGCGCAGGGCCCTCATATGGCTACACCTTC	CASRRGAGPSYGYTF
TRBV6-6	TRBJ1-5	.	17	.	TGTGCCAGCAGTCCCAGGGCCCCGAATAGGTATGGTCAGCCCCAGCATTTT	CASSPRAPNRYGQPQHF
TRBV2	TRBJ2-3	few	16	TRBD2	TGTGCCAGCAGTGACCTTGGACTAGCGGGGACTGATACGCAGTATTTT	CASSDLGLAGTDTQYF
TRBV18	TRBJ1-4	.	15	TRBD1	TGTGCCAGCTCCGCGTCCCGGGACAGTAATGAAAAACTGTTTTTT	CASSASRDSNEKLFF
TRBV19	TRBJ2-5	few	15	.	TGTGCCAGTAGTAGGACCAGGGAGGTAGGAGAGACCCAGTACTTC	CASSRTREVGETQYF
TRBV18	TRBJ1-5	.	12	TRBD1	TGTGCCAGCTCAAAGGGACAGGGCCCCCTGCATTTT	CASSKGQGPLHF
TRBV5-1	TRBJ1-3	.	15	.	TGCGCCAGCAGCTTGGACGGGAACACTGGAAACACCATATATTTT	CASSLDGNTGNTIYF
TRBV11-2	TRBJ2-3	.	14	TRBD2	TGTGCCACCTTGCGGGGGGGAGGCACAGATACGCAGTATTTT	CATLRGGGTDTQYF
TRBV5-4	TRBJ1-2	few	14	.	TGTGCCAGCAGCTTGGGAGGTCCCGCTGACGGCTACACCTTC	CASSLGGPADGYTF
TRBV5-4	TRBJ1-5	.	15	.	TGTGCCAGCAGCTTACAGGGTGTCTCAAATCAGCCCCAGCATTTT	CASSLQGVSNQPQHF
TRBV12-3/TRBV12-4	TRBJ2-2	few	13	.	TGTGCCAGCAGATCCTATAACACCGGGGAGCTGTTTTTT	CASRSYNTGELFF
TRBV2	TRBJ2-7	.	13	TRBD1	TGTGCCAGCGAGGCCGGGACAGTTTACGAGCAGTACTTC	CASEAGTVYEQYF
TRBV7-2	TRBJ1-1	.	14	.	TGTGCCAGCAGCTTAGATGTCCAGAACACTGAAGCTTTCTTT	CASSLDVQNTEAFF
TRBV2	TRBJ2-2	.	15	TRBD1	TGTGCCAGCAGCTTACAGGGGGCTCAAACCGGGGAGCTGTTTTTT	CASSLQGAQTGELFF
TRBV4-2	TRBJ1-2	.	14	.	TGTGCCAGCAGCCCTCGGGGGGGGCTCTATGGCTACACCTTC	CASSPRGGLYGYTF
TRBV7-2	TRBJ2-3	.	14	.	TGTGCCAGCAGCTTAACTTCTAGCACAGATACGCAGTATTTT	CASSLTSSTDTQYF
TRBV10-3	TRBJ1-2	few	14	TRBD1	TGTGCCATCAGTGAGGAGGACAGGGCCTCCGGCTACACCTTC	CAISEEDRASGYTF
TRBV9	TRBJ2-7	.	15	.	TGTGCCAGCAGCGCACGCGGGACAGCCCCATACGAGCAGTACTTC	CASSARGTAPYEQYF
TRBV27	TRBJ2-1	.	9	.	TGTGCCAGCATCTTTGAGCAGTTCTTC	CASIFEQFF
TRBV29-1	TRBJ2-2	.	14	TRBD1	TGCAGCGTTGAGGTGACAGGGCAGGTCGGGGAGCTGTTTTTT	CSVEVTGQVGELFF
TRBV28	TRBJ1-5	.	15	.	TGTGCCAGCAGTTTAGGGCAAAACCAGTGGCAGCCCCAGCATTTT	CASSLGQNQWQPQHF